This record concerns one T cell receptor (beta chain) sequence. Its antigen is as yet unknown. Germline CDR1 and CDR2: SGDLS and YYNGEE. CDR3 length: 15 amino acids. The V and J ends lost 4 bases and 2 bases, in that order; junction bases with no gene match: 9. This record belongs to a study of cytomegalovirus exposure and HLA in healthy donors. The study's findings and limits: Overall, approximately 150 TCR beta chains were annotated as cytomegalovirus-associated. Apparent HLA restriction characterized most CMV-associated TCR beta chains in a later analysis.

PCR used 60 Vbeta primers and 13 Jbeta primers. Assay used: immunoSEQ multiplex PCR; TCRdb lists only in-frame clones, some missing. The sample carries 150,000 to 200,000 clones, 80% to 90% recorded once. The receptor comes from a man aged 18-30 years in good health and CMV-seronegative. Input material: PBMCs. The genes are TRBV9 and TRBJ2-7, with 7 bases identical to TRBD1. In nucleotides, the CDR3 is TGTGCCAGCAGCCAGGGGACAGCCGTGACCTACGAGCAGTACTTC. Translating it yields CASSQGTAVTYEQYF.